One sample yielded the 13 T cell receptor beta chains listed below, sequenced in a study of T cell responses to AZD1222 COVID-19 vaccine. The table came from immunoSEQ multiplex PCR; TCRdb's copy has only in-frame clones and leaves some out. The table has some 130,000 clones, roughly 85% seen once. Sequenced material: peripheral blood, taken 28 days after the second dose of the MenACWY control vaccine. These receptors came from an adult who received the MenACWY meningococcal vaccine as a control.

The rearrangement uses TRBV19 and TRBJ1-3; unclear D gene. This CDR3 contains 13 residues. The germline V gene encodes CDR1 LNHDA and CDR2 SQIVND (reference sequence). V was shortened by 5 bases and J by 4 bases, with 9 bases between the two germline ends. The CDR3 DNA follows: TGTGCCAGTAGTTCCTCGTTGGGAAACACCATATATTTT. Amino acid sequence: CASSSSLGNTIYF. Based on the CDR3 plus reference TRBV19 and TRBJ1-3, the full variable domain is DGGITQSPKYLFRKEGQNVTLSCEQNLNHDAMYWYRQDPGQGLRLIYYSQIVNDFQKGDIAEGYSVSREKKESFPLTVTSAQKNPTAFYLCASSSSLGNTIYFGEGSWLTVV.

The chain combines TRBV27 with TRBJ1-5; TRBD1 matches at 7 bases. CDR3 length: 15 residues. Germline trimming cut 6 bases from V and 9 bases from J; bases unmatched to any gene: 14. CDR1 MNHEY and CDR2 SMNVEV come from the germline V gene (reference sequence). The CDR3 DNA sequence: TGTGCCAGCAGCCCTTCTCGACAGGGAGAAAGGCCCCAGCATTTT. Translated: CASSPSRQGERPQHF.

The rearrangement joins TRBV6-5 to TRBJ1-6; the D is unclear. CDR3 size: 14 residues. The V end lost 2 bases, the J end lost 8 bases, and 10 bases lay between the germline ends. Germline loops: CDR1 MNHEY, CDR2 SVGAGI. CDR3 loop: CASSYGEDHSPLHF. The CDR3, as DNA: TGTGCCAGCAGTTACGGGGAAGACCATTCACCCCTCCACTTT.

The chain employs TRBV9 and TRBJ2-3; 11 positions match TRBD2. Germline-derived CDR1 and CDR2 are SGDLS and YYNGEE. With 0 bases clipped from V and 4 bases from J, the junction kept 4 bases outside the gene matches. This CDR3 is 16 amino acids long. The DNA for the CDR3 is TGTGCCAGCAGCGTAGCAGGGACTAGCGGCTCAGATACGCAGTATTTT. This codes for CASSVAGTSGSDTQYF.

CDR3 bases: TGTGCCAGCAGCGCCGCCGGGACAGGGGGAGCAGATACGCAGTATTTT. Amino acid sequence: CASSAAGTGGADTQYF. This chain connects TRBV7-3 to TRBJ2-3; 11 bases match TRBD1. Germline values: CDR1 SGHTA, CDR2 FQGTGA. The CDR3 has 16 amino acids. V shed 5 bases and J 4 bases; nucleotides not matched to a gene: 8.

The chain joins TRBV3-1 (or the pseudogene TRBV3-2) to TRBJ1-3; D is ambiguous. Trimming pared 4 bases from V and 2 bases from J, leaving 12 bases between. Germline V CDR1 and CDR2: LGHDT, YNNKEL (reference sequence). This CDR3 is 15 amino acids long. CDR3 amino acids: CASSLKSVAGNTIYF. The CDR3 DNA sequence: TGTGCCAGCAGCCTGAAGAGTGTGGCTGGAAACACCATATATTTT.

Only a few counts were recorded for this clone. The chain has TRBV27 and TRBJ1-2; TRBD1 agrees at 7 bases. The CDR3 is made up of 13 amino acids. V trimming: 6 bases; J trimming: 4 bases; junction bases outside the gene matches: 5. Germline values: CDR1 MNHEY, CDR2 SMNVEV (reference sequence). The CDR3 region has the DNA TGTGCCAGCAGCGAGAACAGGGGCTATGGCTACACCTTC. It yields the protein CASSENRGYGYTF.

The V and J genes are TRBV11-2 and TRBJ1-5; D remains unclear. The germline CDR1 and CDR2 sequences are SGHAT and FQNNGV. CDR3 size: 16 residues. The ends were cut back, 1 base at V and 4 bases at J, with 14 bases in the middle. CDR3 in DNA: TGTGCCAGCAGCTTAGTCCCTAAAGGAGGGAATCAGCCCCAGCATTTT. Translating gives CASSLVPKGGNQPQHF.

The rearrangement uses TRBV19 and TRBJ1-2; possible D gene TRBD1, 5 bases. Germline loops: CDR1 LNHDA, CDR2 SQIVND (reference sequence). Trimming took off 5 bases at V and 4 bases at J, with 14 bases between the two ends. The CDR3 is 14 amino acids. CDR3 amino acids: CASSLTGLGYGYTF. The CDR3 DNA reads TGTGCCAGTAGTTTAACAGGATTGGGCTATGGCTACACCTTC.

This chain joins TRBV10-3 and TRBJ2-6; TRBD1 matches at 8 bases. Germline V gene data show CDR1 as ENHRY and CDR2 as SYGVKD. J lost 9 bases, V lost 1 base, and 8 bases had no gene match. The CDR3 loop spans 16 amino acids. Here the CDR3 reads CAISELGQVQHNVLTF. CDR3 DNA: TGTGCCATCAGTGAGTTGGGACAGGTCCAACACAACGTCCTGACTTTC.

The chain has TRBV13 and TRBJ2-1, with a tentative D call TRBD2 (5 bases). Per the germline V gene, CDR1 is PRHDT and CDR2 is FYEKMQ (reference sequence). Trimming pared 1 base from V and 1 base from J, leaving 8 bases between. The CDR3 has 15 amino acids. CDR3 coding DNA: TGTGCCAGCAGCTTAGATCGGGGTTCCTACAATGAGCAGTTCTTC. It specifies CASSLDRGSYNEQFF.

The CDR3 coding sequence is TGTGCCAGCAGCCCACTACAGGGTGGTCAGCCCCAGCATTTT. It codes for CASSPLQGGQPQHF. V usage is TRBV5-5 and J usage is TRBJ1-5, with a possible D match to TRBD1 (6 bases). The length of the CDR3 is 14 residues. Trimming removed 4 bases from V and 6 bases from J, with 14 bases in between. Germline loops: CDR1 SGHKS, CDR2 YYEKEE (reference sequence).

This chain links TRBV5-6 with TRBJ2-3; possibly TRBD1 or TRBD2 for D (5 bases each). V was trimmed by 0 bases and J by 4 bases, leaving 12 bases between them. This CDR3 comprises 15 residues. Germline CDR1 and CDR2: SGHDT and YYEEEE. CDR3 protein: CASSLGQGRPDTQYF. The CDR3 nucleotides are TGTGCCAGCAGCTTGGGGCAGGGACGGCCAGATACGCAGTATTTT.